This entry lists 10 T cell receptor beta chains sequenced from one sample in a study of cytomegalovirus exposure and HLA in healthy donors (dated by TCRdb to about 2017). Library method: the immunoSEQ multiplex PCR assay. For the multiplex PCR, a mixture combining 60 forward primers for TCR Vbeta segments and 13 reverse primers for TCR Jbeta segments was used. Imported from immuneACCESS, the table was reduced by TCRdb to in-frame sequences with V and J called. These copies leave out some clones; in studies compared against another copy, an unresolved V gene accounts for under half, and the cause of the remainder is not known. The sample yields tens of thousands of clones; roughly 80% were counted once. The ten largest clones take up 20% to 25% of the sample. Sequenced: PBMCs. These receptors were collected from a woman between 45 and 65 years old in good health and CMV-seropositive.

The V gene is TRBV6-1, the J gene TRBJ2-7, with TRBD2 matching 8 bases. The CDR3 extends over 15 amino acids. The germline CDR1 and CDR2 sequences are MNHNS and SASEGT. Germline trimming cut 1 base from V and 4 bases from J; bases unmatched to any gene: 6. The CDR3 loop reads CASSEVSGSFYEQYV. The CDR3, as DNA: TGTGCCAGCAGTGAAGTAAGCGGGAGTTTTTACGAGCAGTACGTC.

This chain links TRBV7-9 with TRBJ2-7, with TRBD2 as a possible D gene (6 bases). The CDR3 loop spans 12 amino acids. Germline CDR1 and CDR2: SEHNR and FQNEAQ (reference sequence). Trimming shortened V by 5 bases and J by 2 bases, and 7 bases separated the two germline ends. CDR3 DNA sequence: TGTGCCAGCAGCCGCGGGGCCTACGAGCAGTACTTC. As protein: CASSRGAYEQYF.

The sample holds one count of this clone. The V gene is TRBV18, the J gene TRBJ2-3; 7 nucleotides agree with TRBD1. Germline CDR1 reads KGHSH; CDR2 reads LQKENI. The CDR3 contains 15 residues. V gave up 1 base and J gave up 1 base; unmatched junction bases: 2. In DNA form, the CDR3 reads TGTGCCAGCTCACCACAGGGGACAGGCACAGATACGCAGTATTTT. Translation gives CASSPQGTGTDTQYF. The full variable domain, rest sourced from reference TRBV18 and TRBJ2-3, is NAGVMQNPRHLVRRRGQEARLRCSPMKGHSHVYWYRQLPEEGLKFMVYLQKENIIDESGMPKERFSAEFPKEGPSILRIQQVVRGDSAAYFCASSPQGTGTDTQYFGPGTRLTVL.

This sequence joins TRBV10-3 and TRBJ1-3, with TRBD1 matching over 8 bases. V was clipped by 8 bases and J by 2 bases; unmatched bases: 5. This CDR3 contains 14 residues. From germline, CDR1 is ENHRY and CDR2 SYGVKD. The CDR3 loop is CAIGRQGPGNTIYF. Written as DNA, the CDR3 is TGTGCCATCGGACGACAGGGGCCTGGAAACACCATATATTTT.

This clone was found a few times. CDR3 amino acids: CASSSLASSTDTQYF. The CDR3 nucleotides are TGTGCCAGCAGTTCCCTGGCCTCGAGCACAGATACGCAGTATTTT. The genes are TRBV6-6 and TRBJ2-3, with D hard to call. Germline lookup yields CDR1 MNHNY and CDR2 SVGAGI (reference sequence). The CDR3 is 15 residues long. V dropped 4 bases and J dropped 0 bases, with 11 bases sitting between them.

This rearrangement joins TRBV27 to TRBJ1-2, with D uncertain. The germline gives CDR1 MNHEY, CDR2 SMNVEV (reference sequence). Trimming removed 0 bases from V and 1 base from J, with 9 bases in between. The CDR3 runs to 15 residues. CDR3 protein: CASSLSEDNNYGYTF. The CDR3 nucleotides are TGTGCCAGCAGTTTATCGGAAGACAATAACTATGGCTACACCTTC.

The genes are TRBV27 and TRBJ2-2; weak D call: TRBD1 (6 bases). Germline V lookup: CDR1 MNHEY, CDR2 SMNVEV (reference sequence). The CDR3 totals 17 residues. Between the trimmed V and J ends, which lost 3 bases and 4 bases, there was a span of 18 bases. The CDR3 region is CASSFLGAGESTGELFF. As DNA, the CDR3 is TGTGCCAGCAGTTTTCTCGGGGCAGGGGAGAGCACCGGGGAGCTGTTTTTT.

This clone was picked up one time. The V and J genes are TRBV7-8 and TRBJ1-5; no clear D. Trimming left V 1 base short and J 6 bases short, with 7 bases between. The CDR3 consists of 13 residues. The germline CDR1 and CDR2 sequences are SGHVS and FQNEAQ. The CDR3 DNA reads TGTGCCAGCAGCTTAGGTGGAGTTCAGCCCCAGCATTTT. This encodes CASSLGGVQPQHF.

The gene calls are TRBV10-3 and TRBJ2-1; 9 bases fit TRBD2. The CDR3 consists of 15 residues. J lost 4 bases, V lost 3 bases, and 4 bases had no gene match. The V gene's germline CDR1 is ENHRY and CDR2 SYGVKD. The CDR3 sequence: CAISDASGKYNEQFF. The CDR3 DNA reads TGTGCCATCAGTGACGCTAGCGGGAAATACAATGAGCAGTTCTTC.

This clone has just one count. The J gene is TRBJ1-1, the V gene TRBV2; D gene uncertain. The CDR3 has 14 amino acids. Germline CDR1 and CDR2: SNHLY and FYNNEI. Trimming took off 4 bases at V and 5 bases at J, with 14 bases between the two ends. CDR3 in amino acids: CASSATVSGTEAFF. CDR3 nucleotides: TGTGCCAGCAGTGCAACAGTATCGGGGACTGAAGCTTTCTTT.